The rows below give T cell receptor beta chains drawn from one sample of a study of PD-1 blockade in classical Hodgkin lymphoma. Some clones are missing from TCRdb's copy, which holds only in-frame ones; the method was immunoSEQ multiplex PCR. The sample lists 20,000 to 30,000 clones; roughly 89% were seen once. Source material: CD4+ T cells from blood. All receptors derive from a human donor with classical Hodgkin lymphoma. CDR3s include the opening cysteine and the closing phenylalanine or tryptophan. A D gene is named only where the DNA matches it firmly.

CDR3: CASTLTGDHGYTF; DNA: TGTGCCAGCACCTTGACAGGGGACCATGGCTACACCTTC; D: TRBD1; length: 13; V: TRBV6-1; J: TRBJ1-2
CDR3: CSVYLGGSRETQYF; DNA: TGCAGCGTTTACCTCGGGGGGTCACGAGAGACCCAGTACTTC; D: TRBD2; length: 14; V: TRBV29-1; J: TRBJ2-5
CDR3: CASSQPGQTYEQYF; DNA: TGCGCCAGCAGCCAACCGGGACAGACCTACGAGCAGTACTTC; D: TRBD1; length: 14; V: TRBV4-1; J: TRBJ2-7
CDR3: CSVGLGGAGYGYTF; DNA: TGCAGCGTTGGTTTAGGGGGCGCGGGCTATGGCTACACCTTC; D: TRBD1; length: 14; V: TRBV29-1; J: TRBJ1-2
CDR3: CASSLIGSGETQYF; DNA: TGTGCCAGCAGCTTAATCGGGAGCGGGGAGACCCAGTACTTC; D: .; length: 14; V: TRBV7-3; J: TRBJ2-5
CDR3: CASSYRRTSTDTQYF; DNA: TGTGCCAGCAGTTACAGAAGGACGAGCACAGATACGCAGTATTTT; D: .; length: 15; V: TRBV6-5; J: TRBJ2-3
CDR3: CASSLGLAGGRLGQFF; DNA: TGTGCCAGCAGTTTAGGGCTAGCGGGGGGGCGCCTCGGGCAGTTCTTC; D: TRBD2; length: 16; V: TRBV27; J: TRBJ2-1
CDR3: CASSQEGQGNEKLFF; DNA: TGCGCCAGCAGCCAAGAGGGACAGGGGAATGAAAAACTGTTTTTT; D: TRBD1; length: 15; V: TRBV4-3; J: TRBJ1-4
CDR3: CASSEARWESYEQYF; DNA: TGCGCCAGCAGTGAGGCGAGGTGGGAGTCCTACGAGCAGTACTTC; D: .; length: 15; V: TRBV10-2; J: TRBJ2-7
CDR3: CAISESFLRETQYF; DNA: TGTGCCATCAGTGAGTCGTTCCTCAGAGAGACCCAGTACTTC; D: .; length: 14; V: TRBV10-3; J: TRBJ2-5
CDR3: CASSLVRSGGGINEQFF; DNA: TGTGCCAGCAGCTTAGTCCGTTCCGGCGGGGGGATCAATGAGCAGTTCTTC; D: TRBD2; length: 17; V: TRBV7-8; J: TRBJ2-1
CDR3: CASSEAGVIGWDGYTF; DNA: TGTGCCAGCAGTGAAGCGGGGGTTATCGGGTGGGATGGCTACACCTTC; D: .; length: 16; V: TRBV6-1; J: TRBJ1-2
CDR3: CASSIGGDRYTDTQYF; DNA: TGTGCCAGTAGTATAGGGGGGGACAGATACACAGATACGCAGTATTTT; D: .; length: 16; V: TRBV19; J: TRBJ2-3
CDR3: CSGLTGGSKNIQYF; DNA: TGCAGCGGCCTGACAGGGGGCTCCAAAAACATTCAGTACTTC; D: TRBD1; length: 14; V: TRBV29-1; J: TRBJ2-4
CDR3: CAWRVRGRGDTEAFF; DNA: TGTGCCTGGAGGGTACGGGGGCGGGGGGACACTGAAGCTTTCTTT; D: .; length: 15; V: TRBV30; J: TRBJ1-1
CDR3: CASSLRQGKNYGYTF; DNA: TGTGCCAGCAGCTTAAGGCAGGGGAAGAACTATGGCTACACCTTC; D: .; length: 15; V: TRBV7-8; J: TRBJ1-2
CDR3: CASSFTRGSSSYEQYF; DNA: TGTGCCAGCAGCTTCACCCGGGGTTCCAGCTCCTACGAGCAGTACTTC; D: .; length: 16; V: TRBV11-2; J: TRBJ2-7
CDR3: CASSSSGARAGGYTF; DNA: TGTGCCAGCAGCTCCAGTGGGGCCAGGGCGGGTGGCTACACCTTC; D: .; length: 15; V: TRBV7-9; J: TRBJ1-2
CDR3: CSTRTAGANVLTF; DNA: TGCAGCACTCGGACAGCTGGGGCCAACGTCCTGACTTTC; D: .; length: 13; V: TRBV29-1; J: TRBJ2-6
CDR3: CASSLAGGNTEAFF; DNA: TGTGCCAGCAGCTTAGCAGGGGGGAACACTGAAGCTTTCTTT; D: .; length: 14; V: TRBV12-2; J: TRBJ1-1
CDR3: CASSRDRVGGNTIYF; DNA: TGTGCCAGCAGCCGAGACAGGGTGGGAGGAAACACCATATATTTT; D: TRBD1; length: 15; V: TRBV7-2; J: TRBJ1-3
CDR3: CASSLEGRSEKLFF; DNA: TGCGCCAGCAGCCTGGAGGGGAGATCTGAAAAACTGTTTTTT; D: .; length: 14; V: TRBV5-1; J: TRBJ1-4